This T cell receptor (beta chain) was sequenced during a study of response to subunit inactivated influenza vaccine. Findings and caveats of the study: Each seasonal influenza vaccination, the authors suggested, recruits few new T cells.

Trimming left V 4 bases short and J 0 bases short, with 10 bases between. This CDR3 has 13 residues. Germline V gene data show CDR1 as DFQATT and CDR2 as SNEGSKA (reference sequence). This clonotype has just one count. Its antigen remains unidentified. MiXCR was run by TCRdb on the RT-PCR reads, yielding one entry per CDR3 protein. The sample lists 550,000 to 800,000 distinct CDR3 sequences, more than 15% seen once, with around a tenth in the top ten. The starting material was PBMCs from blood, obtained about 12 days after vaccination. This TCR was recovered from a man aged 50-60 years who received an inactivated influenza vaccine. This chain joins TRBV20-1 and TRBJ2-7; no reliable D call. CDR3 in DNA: TGCAGTGCTATTATTTCAGGCTCCTACGAGCAGTACTTC. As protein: CSAIISGSYEQYF.